These T cell receptor beta chains were read from a single sample in a study of blood T cells in healthy people across ages. TCRdb re-analysed the 5' RACE reads in MiXCR, keeping a single row per CDR3 protein. The data show approximately 1.5 million distinct CDR3 sequences, approximately 43% seen once. The sequenced sample was blood. The receptors come from a woman aged 18-29 years in good health. CDR3s include the opening cysteine and the closing phenylalanine or tryptophan. D genes are given only for firm matches. Only part of the rows carry a size: once, few, many, or a class if the clone is expanded.

D gene	J gene	clone size	CDR3 length	V gene	CDR3 protein	CDR3 DNA
.	TRBJ2-3	.	15	TRBV15	CATSKGVGEAETQYF	TGTGCCACCAGCAAGGGCGTCGGGGAGGCAGAGACGCAGTATTTT
TRBD1	TRBJ2-5	few	13	TRBV6-5	CASSPARGTGTYF	TGTGCCAGCAGTCCCGCACGGGGGACAGGGACGTACTTC
TRBD2	TRBJ2-5	few	15	TRBV12-3/TRBV12-4	CASRPLAGGYNEQYF	TGTGCCAGCAGGCCTCTAGCGGGGGGGTACAATGAGCAGTACTTC
.	TRBJ1-5	.	16	TRBV20-1	CSARDGRRVVGEPQHF	TGCAGTGCTAGAGATGGTAGGCGCGTAGTGGGGGAGCCCCAGCATTTT
.	TRBJ1-1	.	15	TRBV20-1	CSARPRGGVNTEAFF	TGCAGTGCTAGACCCCGAGGGGGAGTGAACACTGAAGCTTTCTTT
TRBD2	TRBJ2-1	.	15	TRBV5-1	CASTETSGSVNEQFF	TGCGCCAGCACCGAGACTAGCGGGAGTGTCAATGAGCAGTTCTTC
.	TRBJ1-1	few	15	TRBV7-2	CASSPGRSMNTEAFF	TGTGCCAGCAGCCCCGGACGGAGCATGAACACTGAAGCTTTCTTT
TRBD1	TRBJ2-7	few	16	TRBV20-1	CSALTGAGGPYNEQYF	TGCAGTGCTTTGACAGGCGCAGGGGGCCCCTACAATGAGCAGTACTTC
.	TRBJ2-7	.	14	TRBV6-5	CASGEGDSSYEQYF	TGTGCCAGTGGGGAGGGGGACAGCTCCTACGAGCAGTACTTC
.	TRBJ2-5	few	13	TRBV5-5	CASISPPGETQYF	TGTGCCAGCATATCCCCCCCAGGGGAGACCCAGTACTTC
.	TRBJ2-7	.	16	TRBV21-1	CASSKARGRGMCEQYF	TGTGCCAGCAGCAAAGCAAGGGGACGGGGGATGTGCGAGCAGTACTTC
TRBD1	TRBJ2-5	.	13	TRBV6-6	CASSTGDIETQYF	TGTGCCAGCAGTACAGGGGATATTGAGACCCAGTACTTC
.	TRBJ1-2	few	16	TRBV7-2	CASSPEEARAFSGYTF	TGTGCCAGCAGCCCCGAGGAGGCCAGGGCATTTTCTGGCTACACCTTC
.	TRBJ2-5	few	12	TRBV20-1	CSAKDLNNEQYF	TGCAGTGCCAAGGATCTCAACAATGAGCAGTACTTC
TRBD2	TRBJ2-1	few	16	TRBV18	CASSPLAGGDYNEQFF	TGTGCCAGCTCACCACTTGCGGGGGGGGACTACAATGAGCAGTTCTTC
.	TRBJ1-2	.	15	TRBV2	CASSVTGQPLYGYTF	TGTGCCAGCAGTGTTACCGGACAGCCCCTCTATGGCTACACCTTC
TRBD2	TRBJ2-5	.	18	TRBV7-9	CASSPRRGLAGIQETQYF	TGTGCCAGCAGCCCAAGACGGGGACTAGCGGGGATCCAAGAGACCCAGTACTTC
.	TRBJ1-5	.	16	TRBV10-2	CASSDQTDYSNQPQHF	TGCGCCAGCAGTGACCAGACAGATTATAGCAATCAGCCCCAGCATTTT
.	TRBJ1-2	.	13	TRBV12-3/TRBV12-4	CASSFTGGVGYTF	TGTGCCAGCAGTTTCACAGGAGGGGTTGGCTACACCTTC
.	TRBJ2-5	.	13	TRBV27	CASSKSYQETQYF	TGTGCCAGCAGTAAGTCGTACCAAGAGACCCAGTACTTC
TRBD1	TRBJ1-2	.	15	TRBV7-6	CASSDRDSLSGGYTF	TGTGCCAGCAGTGACCGGGACAGCCTATCGGGGGGCTACACCTTC
.	TRBJ2-5	.	14	TRBV2	CAGLTGTTSDEQYF	TGTGCCGGACTAACCGGGACAACGAGCGATGAGCAGTACTTC
TRBD1	TRBJ2-1	.	15	TRBV6-5	CASRAKGQGTNEQFF	TGTGCCAGCAGGGCGAAAGGACAGGGGACCAATGAGCAGTTCTTC